Below, 13 T cell receptor beta chains from the same sample are listed, as sequenced in a study of T cells in localized non-small cell lung cancer. The protocol was immunoSEQ multiplex PCR, while the TCRdb copy is restricted to in-frame clones and leaves out a portion. In the table there are tens of thousands of clones, more than 75% of which are singletons. The sequences come from peripheral blood, collected before any cancer treatment. The receptors come from a female donor older than 55 with stage I lung adenocarcinoma.

This clone was seen more than once but under ten times. This chain links TRBV7-9 with TRBJ2-3, with TRBD2 identical over 9 bases. V was pared by 1 base and J by 2 bases, with 1 base of the junction left unmatched. This CDR3 has 15 residues. In germline, CDR1 is SEHNR, CDR2 FQNEAQ (reference sequence). In nucleotides, the CDR3 is TGTGCCAGCAGCTTAGGACTAGCGGTCACAGATACGCAGTATTTT. Amino acids: CASSLGLAVTDTQYF. Filled out from reference TRBV7-9 and TRBJ2-3, the complete variable domain reads DTGVSQNPRHKITKRGQNVTFRCDPISEHNRLYWYRQTLGQGPEFLTYFQNEAQLEKSRLLSDRFSAERPKGSFSTLEIQRTEQGDSAMYLCASSLGLAVTDTQYFGPGTRLTVL.

The chain combines TRBV9 with TRBJ1-5, with TRBD1 as a possible D gene (5 bases). Trimming took off 0 bases at V and 5 bases at J, with 12 bases between the two ends. Germline assignment: CDR1 SGDLS and CDR2 YYNGEE. The CDR3 has 15 residues. The CDR3 DNA follows: TGTGCCAGCAGCGTAGGGTCAGGGATCGATCAGCCCCAGCATTTT. It specifies CASSVGSGIDQPQHF.

This chain links TRBV19 with TRBJ1-2, with 11 bases lining up with TRBD1. This CDR3 comprises 17 residues. V lost 5 bases and J lost 4; bases outside the gene matches: 12. CDR1 is LNHDA and CDR2 is SQIVND in the germline V gene (reference sequence). The CDR3 protein is CASSERTGGASGYGYTF. Written as DNA, the CDR3 is TGTGCCAGTAGTGAGAGGACAGGGGGCGCGTCGGGCTATGGCTACACCTTC.

The chain uses TRBV5-4 and TRBJ2-3; no definite D call. The V end lost 0 bases, the J end lost 5 bases, and 7 bases lay between the germline ends. The CDR3 is 13 amino acids. Germline V lookup: CDR1 SGHNT, CDR2 YYREEE (reference sequence). CDR3 residues: CASSLVWGDTQYF. In DNA, the CDR3 is TGTGCCAGCAGCTTGGTATGGGGAGATACGCAGTATTTT.

V is TRBV29-1 and J is TRBJ2-1, with D perhaps matching TRBD1 or TRBD2 (5 bases each). The CDR3 contains 14 residues. The germline V gene encodes CDR1 SQVTM and CDR2 ANQGSEA. Deletions cut 8 bases from V and 9 bases from J, with 23 bases between. CDR3 in DNA: TGCAGCATCCTCGCCCTGGGACGCCGCCTTGAGCAGTTCTTC. Amino acid sequence: CSILALGRRLEQFF.

This rearrangement joins TRBV19 to TRBJ1-1, with no clear D. CDR1 LNHDA and CDR2 SQIVND come from the germline V gene (reference sequence). The CDR3 is 13 amino acids. V was cut by 10 bases and J by 0 bases, with 12 bases left in between. The DNA for the CDR3 is TGTGCCACCTCGAATGTAATGAACACTGAAGCTTTCTTT. The encoded protein is CATSNVMNTEAFF.

V is TRBV19 and J is TRBJ2-6; D is possibly TRBD1 (6 bases). Per the germline V gene, CDR1 is LNHDA and CDR2 is SQIVND (reference sequence). Trimming stripped 4 bases from V and 0 bases from J, with 19 bases between. The CDR3 is 19 residues long. The CDR3 DNA sequence: TGTGCCAGTAGTAAATGGGACACCTGGCCCCCCTCTGGGGCCAACGTCCTGACTTTC. Residues: CASSKWDTWPPSGANVLTF. Using reference TRBV19 and TRBJ2-6 for the parts outside the CDR3, the full variable domain is DGGITQSPKYLFRKEGQNVTLSCEQNLNHDAMYWYRQDPGQGLRLIYYSQIVNDFQKGDIAEGYSVSREKKESFPLTVTSAQKNPTAFYLCASSKWDTWPPSGANVLTFGAGSRLTVL.

CDR3 bases: TGTGCCAGCAGCCTTCCGGGACAGGGGCTTCAAGAGACCCAGTACTTC. This gives the protein CASSLPGQGLQETQYF. The chain links TRBV6-6 to TRBJ2-5; 10 positions agree with TRBD1. Germline V CDR1 and CDR2: MNHNY, SVGAGI (reference sequence). V was pared by 6 bases and J by 2 bases, with 9 bases of the junction left unmatched. The CDR3 runs to 16 residues.

This clone has just a few counts. The rearrangement uses TRBV4-1 and TRBJ2-7; TRBD2 might be the D (6 bases). Germline values: CDR1 MGHRA, CDR2 YSYEKL. The V end was cut by 5 bases, the J end by 5 bases, with 22 bases between. The CDR3 runs to 16 residues. The CDR3 loop reads CASSIRGGGSRDEQYF. CDR3 sequence (DNA): TGCGCCAGCAGCATCCGGGGAGGAGGGTCGAGGGACGAGCAGTACTTC.

The chain joins TRBV9 to TRBJ1-2; a possible D gene is TRBD1 (5 bases). V shed 3 bases and J shed 3 bases, with 21 bases lying between them. From germline, CDR1 is SGDLS and CDR2 YYNGEE. CDR3 length: 17 residues. The CDR3 nucleotides read TGTGCCAGCAGCGCCCCACTGGGAGGGGCACCGGACTATGGCTACACCTTC. Residues: CASSAPLGGAPDYGYTF.

This chain connects TRBV19 to TRBJ2-7; a possible D gene is TRBD2 (6 bases). This CDR3 comprises 14 residues. Germline CDR1 is LNHDA and CDR2 is SQIVND (reference sequence). Trimming took off 6 bases at V and 5 bases at J, with 17 bases between the two ends. The CDR3 sequence is CASSQLGTGDEQYF. As DNA, the CDR3 is TGTGCCAGTAGCCAACTCGGGACTGGGGACGAGCAGTACTTC. The complete variable domain, with remaining parts taken from reference TRBV19 and TRBJ2-7, reads DGGITQSPKYLFRKEGQNVTLSCEQNLNHDAMYWYRQDPGQGLRLIYYSQIVNDFQKGDIAEGYSVSREKKESFPLTVTSAQKNPTAFYLCASSQLGTGDEQYFGPGTRLTVT.

The rearrangement joins TRBV11-2 to TRBJ2-3; tentatively, D is TRBD2 (5 bases). Germline V lookup: CDR1 SGHAT, CDR2 FQNNGV. V was clipped by 5 bases and J by 4 bases, with 13 bases between them. This CDR3 is built from 14 residues. Here the CDR3 DNA reads TGTGCCAGCAGCCCAGGTCTAGCTTCAGATACGCAGTATTTT. This sequence encodes CASSPGLASDTQYF.

This clone was seen only once. This rearrangement joins TRBV5-1 to TRBJ2-1, with TRBD2 identical over 16 bases. V shed 2 bases and J 6 bases; nucleotides not matched to a gene: 5. This CDR3 contains 17 residues. CDR1 is SGHRS, CDR2 YFSETQ, per germline. The CDR3 loop reads CASSFGTSGRASNEQFF. Written as DNA, the CDR3 is TGCGCCAGCAGCTTCGGGACTAGCGGGAGGGCTAGCAATGAGCAGTTCTTC.